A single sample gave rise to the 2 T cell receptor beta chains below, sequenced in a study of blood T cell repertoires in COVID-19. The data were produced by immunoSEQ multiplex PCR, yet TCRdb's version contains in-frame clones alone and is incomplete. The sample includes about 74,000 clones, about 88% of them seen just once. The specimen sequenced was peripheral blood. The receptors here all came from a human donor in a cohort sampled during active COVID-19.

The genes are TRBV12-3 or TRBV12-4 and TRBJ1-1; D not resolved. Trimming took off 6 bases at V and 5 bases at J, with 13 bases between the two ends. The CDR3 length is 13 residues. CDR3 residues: CASSRPGQTEAFF. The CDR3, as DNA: TGTGCCAGCAGCAGACCAGGCCAAACTGAAGCTTTCTTT.

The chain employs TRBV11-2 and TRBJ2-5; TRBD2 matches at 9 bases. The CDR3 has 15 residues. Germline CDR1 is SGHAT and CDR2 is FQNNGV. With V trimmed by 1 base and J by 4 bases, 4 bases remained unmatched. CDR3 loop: CASSLVGLASETQYF. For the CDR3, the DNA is TGTGCCAGCAGCTTAGTAGGACTAGCGTCAGAGACCCAGTACTTC. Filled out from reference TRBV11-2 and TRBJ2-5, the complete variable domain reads EAGVAQSPRYKIIEKRQSVAFWCNPISGHATLYWYQQILGQGPKLLIQFQNNGVVDDSQLPKDRFSAERLKGVDSTLKIQPAKLEDSAVYLCASSLVGLASETQYFGPGTRLLVL.